This T cell receptor beta chain was captured in a study of T-cell reconstitution after alpha-beta-depleted transplantation in children. Unique molecular identifiers featured in how the TCRbeta library was prepared. Each CDR3 protein gets one entry after TCRdb re-called the PCR reads with MiXCR. The data contain more than 550,000 distinct CDR3 sequences, under 12% of them singletons. Germline V gene sequence: CDR1 MNHEY, CDR2 SVGAGI. J was trimmed by 8 bases and V by 2 bases; bases with no gene match: 9. The CDR3 is 16 amino acids. The genes are TRBV6-5 and TRBJ2-1; 10 bases align to TRBD2. This sequence originates from a human donor who donated a stem cell graft to a child with acute myeloid leukemia. This sample comprised PBMCs from the stem cell graft donor, obtained from the stem cell graft. CDR3 loop: CASSYTIAGGGDEQFF. DNA of the CDR3: TGTGCCAGCAGTTACACCATAGCGGGAGGAGGGGATGAGCAGTTCTTC.